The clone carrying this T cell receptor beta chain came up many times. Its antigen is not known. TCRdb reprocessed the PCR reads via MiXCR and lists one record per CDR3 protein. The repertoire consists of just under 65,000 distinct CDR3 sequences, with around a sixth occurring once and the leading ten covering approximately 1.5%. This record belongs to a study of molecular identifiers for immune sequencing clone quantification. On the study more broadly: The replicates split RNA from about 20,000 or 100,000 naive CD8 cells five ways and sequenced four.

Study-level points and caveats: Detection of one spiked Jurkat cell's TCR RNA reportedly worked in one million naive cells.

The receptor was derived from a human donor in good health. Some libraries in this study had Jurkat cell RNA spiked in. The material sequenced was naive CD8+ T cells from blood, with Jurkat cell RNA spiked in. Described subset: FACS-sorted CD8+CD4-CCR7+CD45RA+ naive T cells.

DNA for the CDR3: TGCAGTGCTAGTAGTAGCCCCGGTCACTCCGGGGAGCTGTTTTTT. Its translation is CSASSSPGHSGELFF. V usage is TRBV20-1 and J usage is TRBJ2-2; D is unresolved. The CDR3 covers 15 residues. Per the germline V gene, CDR1 is DFQATT and CDR2 is SNEGSKA (reference sequence). V was pared by 3 bases and J by 6 bases, with 17 bases between.